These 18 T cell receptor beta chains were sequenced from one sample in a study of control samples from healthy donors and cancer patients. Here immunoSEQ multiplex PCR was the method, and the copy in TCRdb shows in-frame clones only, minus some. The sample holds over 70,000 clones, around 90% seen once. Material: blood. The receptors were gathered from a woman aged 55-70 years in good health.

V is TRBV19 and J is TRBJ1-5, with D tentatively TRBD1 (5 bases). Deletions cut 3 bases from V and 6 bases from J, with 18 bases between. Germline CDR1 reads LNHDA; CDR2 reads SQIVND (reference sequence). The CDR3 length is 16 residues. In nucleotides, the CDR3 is TGTGCCAGTAGTATCGGGCAGGGCCTGACGGTTCAGCCCCAGCATTTT. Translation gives CASSIGQGLTVQPQHF.

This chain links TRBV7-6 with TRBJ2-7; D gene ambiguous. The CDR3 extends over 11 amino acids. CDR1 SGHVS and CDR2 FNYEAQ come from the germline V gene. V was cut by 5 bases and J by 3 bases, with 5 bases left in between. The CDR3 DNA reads TGTGCCAGCAGCCTAGACTACGAGCAGTACTTC. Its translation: CASSLDYEQYF.

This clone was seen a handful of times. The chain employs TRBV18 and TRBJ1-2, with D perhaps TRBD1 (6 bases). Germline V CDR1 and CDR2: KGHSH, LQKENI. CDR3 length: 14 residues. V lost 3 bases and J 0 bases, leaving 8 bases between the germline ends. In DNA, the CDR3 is TGTGCCAGCTCACCGGGGGCCCCTAACTATGGCTACACCTTC. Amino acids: CASSPGAPNYGYTF.

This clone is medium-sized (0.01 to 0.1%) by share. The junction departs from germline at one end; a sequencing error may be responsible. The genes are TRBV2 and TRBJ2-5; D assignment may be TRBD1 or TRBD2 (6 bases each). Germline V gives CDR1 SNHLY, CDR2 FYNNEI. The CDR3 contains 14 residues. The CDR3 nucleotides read TGTGCCAGCAGAGAAGCGGGTAGGGGGGAGACCCAGTACTTC. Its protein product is CASREAGRGETQYF.

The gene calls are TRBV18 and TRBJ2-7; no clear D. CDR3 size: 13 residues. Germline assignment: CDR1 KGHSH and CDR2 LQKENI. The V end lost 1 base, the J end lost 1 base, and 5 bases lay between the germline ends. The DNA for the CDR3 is TGTGCCAGCTCACCACGGGGTTCCTACGAGCAGTACTTC. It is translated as CASSPRGSYEQYF.

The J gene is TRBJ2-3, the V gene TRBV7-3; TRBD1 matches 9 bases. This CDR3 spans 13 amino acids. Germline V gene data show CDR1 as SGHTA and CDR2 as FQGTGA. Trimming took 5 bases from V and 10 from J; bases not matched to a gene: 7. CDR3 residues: CASSPDRGDPQYF. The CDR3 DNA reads TGTGCCAGCAGCCCGGACAGGGGCGATCCGCAGTATTTT.

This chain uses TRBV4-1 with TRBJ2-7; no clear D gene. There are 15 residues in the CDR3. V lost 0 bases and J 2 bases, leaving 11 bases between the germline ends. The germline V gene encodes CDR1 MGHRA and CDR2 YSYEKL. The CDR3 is CASSQDTSATYEQYF. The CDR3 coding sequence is TGCGCCAGCAGCCAAGATACGAGCGCAACCTACGAGCAGTACTTC.

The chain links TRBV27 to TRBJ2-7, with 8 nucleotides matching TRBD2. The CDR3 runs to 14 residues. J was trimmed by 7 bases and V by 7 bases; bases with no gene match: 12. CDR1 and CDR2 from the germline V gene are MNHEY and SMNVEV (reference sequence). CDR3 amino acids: CASNPPGGAREQYF. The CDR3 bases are TGTGCCAGCAACCCGCCGGGGGGGGCGCGTGAGCAGTACTTC.

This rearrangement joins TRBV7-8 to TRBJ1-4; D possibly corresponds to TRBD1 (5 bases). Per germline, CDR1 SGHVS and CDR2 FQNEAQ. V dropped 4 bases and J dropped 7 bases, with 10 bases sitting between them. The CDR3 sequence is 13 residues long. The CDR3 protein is CASSWRDREKLFF. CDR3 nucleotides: TGTGCCAGCAGCTGGCGGGACCGTGAAAAACTGTTTTTT.

The DNA for the CDR3 is TGTGCCAGCAGCCCAGAGAATCAGCCCCAGCATTTT. This encodes CASSPENQPQHF. This chain uses TRBV2 with TRBJ1-5; D unclear. Trimming took off 6 bases at V and 4 bases at J, with 7 bases between the two ends. Per the germline V gene, CDR1 is SNHLY and CDR2 is FYNNEI. The CDR3 covers 12 residues.

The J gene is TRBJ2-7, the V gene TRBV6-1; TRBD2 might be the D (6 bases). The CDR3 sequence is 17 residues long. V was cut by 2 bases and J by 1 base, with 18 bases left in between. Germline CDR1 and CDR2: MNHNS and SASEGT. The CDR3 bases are TGTGCCAGCAGTGAAATTACAGGTTGGGGGGTTTCCTACGAGCAGTACTTC. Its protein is CASSEITGWGVSYEQYF.

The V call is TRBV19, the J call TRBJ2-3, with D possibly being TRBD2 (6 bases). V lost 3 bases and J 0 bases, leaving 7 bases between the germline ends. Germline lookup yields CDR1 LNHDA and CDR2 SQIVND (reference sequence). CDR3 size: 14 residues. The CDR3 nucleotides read TGTGCCAGTAGTATTGGGAGGAGCACAGATACGCAGTATTTT. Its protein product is CASSIGRSTDTQYF.

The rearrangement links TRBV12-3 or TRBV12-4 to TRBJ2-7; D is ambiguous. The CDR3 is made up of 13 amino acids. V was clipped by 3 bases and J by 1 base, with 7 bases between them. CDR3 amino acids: CASSFPNSYEQYF. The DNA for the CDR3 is TGTGCCAGCAGTTTTCCTAATTCCTACGAGCAGTACTTC.

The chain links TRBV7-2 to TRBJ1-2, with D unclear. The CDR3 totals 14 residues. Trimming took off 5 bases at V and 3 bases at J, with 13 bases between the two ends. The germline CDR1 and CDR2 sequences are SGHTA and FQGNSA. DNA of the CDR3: TGTGCCAGCAGCCTGAATCGGTTGGACTATGGCTACACCTTC. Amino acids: CASSLNRLDYGYTF.

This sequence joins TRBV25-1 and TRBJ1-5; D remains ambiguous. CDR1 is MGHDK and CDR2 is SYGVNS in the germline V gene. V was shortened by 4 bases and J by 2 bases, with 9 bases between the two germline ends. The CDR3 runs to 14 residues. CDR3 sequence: CASSVGFGNQPQHF. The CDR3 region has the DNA TGTGCCAGCAGTGTCGGGTTTGGCAATCAGCCCCAGCATTTT.

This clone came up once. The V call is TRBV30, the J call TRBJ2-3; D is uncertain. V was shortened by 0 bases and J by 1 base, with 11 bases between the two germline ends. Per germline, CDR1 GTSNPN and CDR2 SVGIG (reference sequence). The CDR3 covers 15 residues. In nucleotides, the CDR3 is TGTGCCTGGAGTGTCTTTATGGGCGGCACAGATACGCAGTATTTT. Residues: CAWSVFMGGTDTQYF. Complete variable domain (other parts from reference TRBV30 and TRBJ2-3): SQTIHQWPATLVQPVGSPLSLECTVEGTSNPNLYWYRQAAGRGLQLLFYSVGIGQISSEVPQNLSASRPQDRQFILSSKKLLLSDSGFYLCAWSVFMGGTDTQYFGPGTRLTVL.

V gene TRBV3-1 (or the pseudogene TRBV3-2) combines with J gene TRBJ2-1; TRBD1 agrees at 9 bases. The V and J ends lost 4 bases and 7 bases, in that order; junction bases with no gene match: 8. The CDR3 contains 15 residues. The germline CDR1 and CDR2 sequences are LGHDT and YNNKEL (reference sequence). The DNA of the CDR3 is TGTGCCAGCAGCCGCACAGGGGGCTTAAGGAATGAGCAGTTCTTC. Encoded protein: CASSRTGGLRNEQFF.

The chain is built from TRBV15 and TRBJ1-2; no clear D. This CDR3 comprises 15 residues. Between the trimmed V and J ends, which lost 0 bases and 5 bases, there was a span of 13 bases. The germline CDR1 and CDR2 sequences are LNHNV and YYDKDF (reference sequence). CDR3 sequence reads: CATSREKATPYGYTF. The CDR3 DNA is TGTGCCACCAGCAGAGAAAAGGCTACGCCATATGGCTACACCTTC.